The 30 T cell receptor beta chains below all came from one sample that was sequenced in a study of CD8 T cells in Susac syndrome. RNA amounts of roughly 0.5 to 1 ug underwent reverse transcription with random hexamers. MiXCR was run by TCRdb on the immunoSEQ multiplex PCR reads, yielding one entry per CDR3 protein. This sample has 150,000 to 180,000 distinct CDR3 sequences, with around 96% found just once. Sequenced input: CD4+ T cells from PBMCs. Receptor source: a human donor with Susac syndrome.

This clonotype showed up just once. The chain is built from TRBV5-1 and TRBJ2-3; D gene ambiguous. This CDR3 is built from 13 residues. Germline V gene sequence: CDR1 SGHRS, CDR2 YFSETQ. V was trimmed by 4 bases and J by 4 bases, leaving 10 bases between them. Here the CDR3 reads CASSPRTADTQYF. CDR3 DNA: TGCGCCAGCAGCCCTCGGACCGCAGATACGCAGTATTTT.

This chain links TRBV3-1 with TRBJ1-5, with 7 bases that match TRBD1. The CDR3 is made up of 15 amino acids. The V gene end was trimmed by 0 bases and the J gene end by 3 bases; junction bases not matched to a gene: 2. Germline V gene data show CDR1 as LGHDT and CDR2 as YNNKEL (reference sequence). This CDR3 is CASSQETGTNQPQHF. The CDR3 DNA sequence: TGTGCCAGCAGCCAAGAGACAGGGACCAATCAGCCCCAGCATTTT.

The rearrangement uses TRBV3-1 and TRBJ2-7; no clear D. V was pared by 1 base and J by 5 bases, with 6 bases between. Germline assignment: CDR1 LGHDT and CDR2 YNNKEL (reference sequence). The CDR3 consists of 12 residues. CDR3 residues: CASSQAGNEQYF. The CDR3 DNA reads TGTGCCAGCAGCCAAGCCGGAAACGAGCAGTACTTC.

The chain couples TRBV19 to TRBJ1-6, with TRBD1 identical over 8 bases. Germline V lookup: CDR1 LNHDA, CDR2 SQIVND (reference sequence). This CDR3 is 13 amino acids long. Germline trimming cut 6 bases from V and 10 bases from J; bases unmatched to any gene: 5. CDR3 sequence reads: CASSGQGKSPLHF. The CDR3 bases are TGTGCCAGTAGCGGACAGGGTAAATCACCCCTCCACTTT.

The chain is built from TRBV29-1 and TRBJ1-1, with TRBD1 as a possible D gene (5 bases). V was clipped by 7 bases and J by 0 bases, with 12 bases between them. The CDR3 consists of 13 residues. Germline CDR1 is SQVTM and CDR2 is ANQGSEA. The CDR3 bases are TGCAGCGCACAGGTTTCCATGAACACTGAAGCTTTCTTT. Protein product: CSAQVSMNTEAFF.

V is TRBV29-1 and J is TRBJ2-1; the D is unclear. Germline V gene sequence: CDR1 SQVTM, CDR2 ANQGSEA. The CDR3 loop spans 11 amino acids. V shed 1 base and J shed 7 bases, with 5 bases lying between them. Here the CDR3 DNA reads TGCAGCGTTGAAGCACGAAATGAGCAGTTCTTC. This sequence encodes CSVEARNEQFF.

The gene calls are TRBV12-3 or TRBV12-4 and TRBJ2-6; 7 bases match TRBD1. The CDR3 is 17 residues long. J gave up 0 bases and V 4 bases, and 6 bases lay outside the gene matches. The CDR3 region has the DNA TGTGCCAGCAGTTCGATACCAGGGGGCTCTGGGGCCAACGTCCTGACTTTC. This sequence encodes CASSSIPGGSGANVLTF.

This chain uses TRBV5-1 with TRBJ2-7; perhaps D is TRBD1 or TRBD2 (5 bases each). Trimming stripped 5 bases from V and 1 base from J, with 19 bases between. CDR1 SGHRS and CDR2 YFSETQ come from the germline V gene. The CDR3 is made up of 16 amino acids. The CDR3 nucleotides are TGCGCCAGCAGGCCACGGGACGGCGACGCTTCCTACGAGCAGTACTTC. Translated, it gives CASRPRDGDASYEQYF.

CDR3 residues: CATSRDPNSNYGYTF. CDR3 bases: TGTGCCACCAGCAGAGATCCGAACAGTAACTATGGCTACACCTTC. The chain employs TRBV15 and TRBJ1-2; no definite D call. Germline V gives CDR1 LNHNV, CDR2 YYDKDF (reference sequence). The length of the CDR3 is 15 residues. V dropped 0 bases and J dropped 1 base, with 9 bases sitting between them.

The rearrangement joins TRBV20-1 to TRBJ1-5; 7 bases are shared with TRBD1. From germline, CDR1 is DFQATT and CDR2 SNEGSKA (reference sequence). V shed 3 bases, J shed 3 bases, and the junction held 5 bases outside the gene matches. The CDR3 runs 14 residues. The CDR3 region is CSASLGQVNQPQHF. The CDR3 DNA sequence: TGCAGTGCTAGCCTTGGACAGGTCAATCAGCCCCAGCATTTT.

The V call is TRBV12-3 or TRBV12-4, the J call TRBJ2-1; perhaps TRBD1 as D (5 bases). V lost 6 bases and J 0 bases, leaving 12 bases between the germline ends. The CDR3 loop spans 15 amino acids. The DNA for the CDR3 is TGTGCCAGCAGATCTCAGGGAATCTCCTACAATGAGCAGTTCTTC. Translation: CASRSQGISYNEQFF.

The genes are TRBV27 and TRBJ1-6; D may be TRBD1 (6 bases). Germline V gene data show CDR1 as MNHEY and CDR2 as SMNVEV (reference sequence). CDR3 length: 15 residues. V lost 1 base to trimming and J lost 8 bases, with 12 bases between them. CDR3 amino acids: CASSLLTGWDSPLHF. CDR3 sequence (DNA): TGTGCCAGCAGTTTATTAACAGGGTGGGATTCACCCCTCCACTTT.

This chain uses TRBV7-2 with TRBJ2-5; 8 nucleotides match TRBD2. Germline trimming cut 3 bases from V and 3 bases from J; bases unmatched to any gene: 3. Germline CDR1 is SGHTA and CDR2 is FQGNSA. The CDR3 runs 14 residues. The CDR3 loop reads CASSFTGGEETQYF. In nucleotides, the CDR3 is TGTGCCAGCAGCTTCACGGGGGGGGAAGAGACCCAGTACTTC. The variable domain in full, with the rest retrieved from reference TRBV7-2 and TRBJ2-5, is GAGVSQSPSNKVTEKGKDVELRCDPISGHTALYWYRQSLGQGLEFLIYFQGNSAPDKSGLPSDRFSAERTGGSVSTLTIQRTQQEDSAVYLCASSFTGGEETQYFGPGTRLLVL.

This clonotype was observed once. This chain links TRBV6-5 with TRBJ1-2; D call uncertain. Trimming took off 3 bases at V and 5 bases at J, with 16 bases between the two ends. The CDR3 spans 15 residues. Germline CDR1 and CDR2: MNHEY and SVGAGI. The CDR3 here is CASSYSSYASYGYTF. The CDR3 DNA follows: TGTGCCAGCAGTTATTCCTCGTACGCATCTTATGGCTACACCTTC.

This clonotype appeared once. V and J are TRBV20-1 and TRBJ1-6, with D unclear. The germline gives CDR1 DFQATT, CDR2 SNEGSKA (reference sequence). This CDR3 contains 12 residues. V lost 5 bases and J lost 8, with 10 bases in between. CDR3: CSASRVDSPLHF. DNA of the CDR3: TGCAGTGCTTCCCGGGTGGATTCACCCCTCCACTTT.

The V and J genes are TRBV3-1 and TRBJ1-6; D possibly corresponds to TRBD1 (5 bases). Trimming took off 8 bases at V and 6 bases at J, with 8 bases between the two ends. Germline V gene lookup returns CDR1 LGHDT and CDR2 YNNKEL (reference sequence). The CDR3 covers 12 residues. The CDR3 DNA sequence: TGTGCCAGCGGACACCTTAATTCACCCCTCCACTTT. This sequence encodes CASGHLNSPLHF.

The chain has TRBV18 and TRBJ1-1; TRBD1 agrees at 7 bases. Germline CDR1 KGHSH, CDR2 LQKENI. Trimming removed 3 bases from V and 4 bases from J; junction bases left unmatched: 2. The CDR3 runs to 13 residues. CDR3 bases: TGTGCCAGCTCACCGGGACAGAGCACTGAAGCTTTCTTT. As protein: CASSPGQSTEAFF.

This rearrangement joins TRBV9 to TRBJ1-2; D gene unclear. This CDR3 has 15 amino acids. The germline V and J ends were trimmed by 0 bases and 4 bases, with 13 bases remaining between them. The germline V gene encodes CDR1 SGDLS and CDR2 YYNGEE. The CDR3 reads CASSVGVGQSYGYTF. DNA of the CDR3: TGTGCCAGCAGCGTAGGGGTAGGGCAGTCCTATGGCTACACCTTC.

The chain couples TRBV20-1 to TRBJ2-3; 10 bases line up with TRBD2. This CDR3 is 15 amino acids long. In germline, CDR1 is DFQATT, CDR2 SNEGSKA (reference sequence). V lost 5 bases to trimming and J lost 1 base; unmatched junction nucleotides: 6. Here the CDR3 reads CSAWSGTSGTDTQYF. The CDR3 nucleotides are TGCAGTGCTTGGTCCGGGACTAGCGGCACAGATACGCAGTATTTT.

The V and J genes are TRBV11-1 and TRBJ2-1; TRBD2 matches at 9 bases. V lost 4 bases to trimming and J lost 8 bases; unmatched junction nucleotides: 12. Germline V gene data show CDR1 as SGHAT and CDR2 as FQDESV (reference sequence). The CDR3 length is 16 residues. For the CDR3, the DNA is TGTGCCAGCAGCTCCCCGGGCGGGGGGGCCGGGGATGAGCAGTTCTTC. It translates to CASSSPGGGAGDEQFF.

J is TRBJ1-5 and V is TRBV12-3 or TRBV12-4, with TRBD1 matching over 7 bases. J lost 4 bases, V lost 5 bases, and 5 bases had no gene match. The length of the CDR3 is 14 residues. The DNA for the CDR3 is TGTGCCAGCAGTCCAGACAGGGAAAATCAGCCCCAGCATTTT. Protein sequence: CASSPDRENQPQHF.

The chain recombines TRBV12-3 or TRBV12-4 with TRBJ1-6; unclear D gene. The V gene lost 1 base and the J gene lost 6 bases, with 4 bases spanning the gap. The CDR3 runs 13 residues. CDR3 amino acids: CASSLGGNSPLHF. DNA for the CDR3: TGTGCCAGCAGTTTAGGAGGTAATTCACCCCTCCACTTT.

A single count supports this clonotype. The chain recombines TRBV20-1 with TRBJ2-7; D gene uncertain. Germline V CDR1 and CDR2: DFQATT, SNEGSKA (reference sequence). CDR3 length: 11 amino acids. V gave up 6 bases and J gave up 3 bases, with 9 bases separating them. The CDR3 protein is CSAPAIYEQYF. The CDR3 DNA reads TGCAGTGCCCCGGCTATCTACGAGCAGTACTTC.

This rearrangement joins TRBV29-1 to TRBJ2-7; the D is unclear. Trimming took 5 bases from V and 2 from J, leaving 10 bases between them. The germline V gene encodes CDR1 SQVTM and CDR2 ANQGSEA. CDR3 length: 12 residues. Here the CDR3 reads CSVRTEAYEQYF. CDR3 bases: TGCAGCGTTAGGACCGAGGCCTACGAGCAGTACTTC.

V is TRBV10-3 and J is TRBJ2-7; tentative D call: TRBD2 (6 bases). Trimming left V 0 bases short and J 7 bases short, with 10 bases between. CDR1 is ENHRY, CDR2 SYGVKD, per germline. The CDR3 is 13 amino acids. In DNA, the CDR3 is TGTGCCATCAGTGAGTCGGAGGGTGAAGAGCAGTACTTC. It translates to CAISESEGEEQYF.

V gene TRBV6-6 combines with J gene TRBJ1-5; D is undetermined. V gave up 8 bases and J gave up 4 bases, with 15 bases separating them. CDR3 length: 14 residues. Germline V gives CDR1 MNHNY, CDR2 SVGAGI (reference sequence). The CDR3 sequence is CASEGSAPNQPQHF. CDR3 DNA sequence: TGTGCCAGCGAAGGGTCGGCACCGAATCAGCCCCAGCATTTT.

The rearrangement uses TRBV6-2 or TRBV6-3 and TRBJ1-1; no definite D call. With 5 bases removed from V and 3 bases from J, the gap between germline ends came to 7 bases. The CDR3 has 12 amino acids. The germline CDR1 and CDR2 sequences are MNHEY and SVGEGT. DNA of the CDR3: TGTGCCAGCAGTAGGTGGGACACTGAAGCTTTCTTT. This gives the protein CASSRWDTEAFF.

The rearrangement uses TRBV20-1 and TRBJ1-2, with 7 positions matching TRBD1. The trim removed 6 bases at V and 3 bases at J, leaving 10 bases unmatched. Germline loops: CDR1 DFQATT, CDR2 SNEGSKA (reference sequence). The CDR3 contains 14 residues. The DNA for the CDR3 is TGCAGTGCCCCATCCCTCACAGGGGACTATGGCTACACCTTC. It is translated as CSAPSLTGDYGYTF.

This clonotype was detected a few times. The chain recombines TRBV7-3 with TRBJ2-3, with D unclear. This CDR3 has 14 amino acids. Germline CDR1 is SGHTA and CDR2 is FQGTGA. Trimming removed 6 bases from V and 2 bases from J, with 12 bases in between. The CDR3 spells CASSLSGSTDTQYF. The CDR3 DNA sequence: TGTGCCAGCAGTTTATCGGGCTCCACAGATACGCAGTATTTT. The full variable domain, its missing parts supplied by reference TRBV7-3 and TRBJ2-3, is GAGVSQTPSNKVTEKGKYVELRCDPISGHTALYWYRQSLGQGPEFLIYFQGTGAADDSGLPNDRFFAVRPEGSVSTLKIQRTERGDSAVYLCASSLSGSTDTQYFGPGTRLTVL.

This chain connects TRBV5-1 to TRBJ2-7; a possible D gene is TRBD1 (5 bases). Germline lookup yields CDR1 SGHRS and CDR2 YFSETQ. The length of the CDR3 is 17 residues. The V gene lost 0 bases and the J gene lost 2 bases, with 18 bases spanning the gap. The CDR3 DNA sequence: TGCGCCAGCAGCTTGGTCGGTTTGGGGCAGGCGACCTACGAGCAGTACTTC. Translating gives CASSLVGLGQATYEQYF.